The 24 T cell receptor beta chains below were found in one sample sequenced in a study of cytomegalovirus exposure and HLA in healthy donors. 13 Jbeta primers and 60 Vbeta primers were used for the PCR. Data came from immunoSEQ multiplex PCR; TCRdb stores just in-frame clones and leaves some out. The table includes about 190,000 clones, 70% to 80% detected once. The sequenced sample consisted of PBMCs. The receptors were gathered from a woman between 50 and 59 years old in good health and CMV-seronegative.

The chain carries TRBV7-2 and TRBJ2-7; perhaps TRBD1 as D (5 bases). CDR1 and CDR2 from the germline V gene are SGHTA and FQGNSA. Trimming pared 1 base from V and 3 bases from J, leaving 10 bases between. This CDR3 spans 14 amino acids. CDR3 region: CASSLDHGHYEQYF. The CDR3 region has the DNA TGTGCCAGCAGCTTAGATCACGGACACTACGAGCAGTACTTC.

V usage is TRBV11-1 and J usage is TRBJ1-1, with D perhaps matching TRBD1 (5 bases). Germline V gene data show CDR1 as SGHAT and CDR2 as FQDESV (reference sequence). The CDR3 has 14 amino acids. V gave up 5 bases and J gave up 0 bases, with 10 bases separating them. CDR3 sequence reads: CASSLTGMNTEAFF. The DNA for the CDR3 is TGTGCCAGCAGCCTAACAGGAATGAACACTGAAGCTTTCTTT.

The chain links TRBV6-5 to TRBJ1-2; D remains ambiguous. The CDR3 contains 15 residues. Trimming removed 8 bases at V and 0 bases at J, with 16 bases between. Germline V CDR1 and CDR2: MNHEY, SVGAGI. The CDR3 nucleotides read TGTGCCAGCTCCCGCCCGGGGAAGGCTAACTATGGCTACACCTTC. Residues: CASSRPGKANYGYTF.

The CDR3 DNA follows: TGTGCCAGCAGCCCGCGGACAGGGGGCATCGGGGAGCTGTTTTTT. Translating gives CASSPRTGGIGELFF. The chain couples TRBV9 to TRBJ2-2; the match to TRBD1 covers 11 bases. This CDR3 has 15 amino acids. With 4 bases clipped from V and 7 bases from J, the junction kept 6 bases outside the gene matches. Germline loops: CDR1 SGDLS, CDR2 YYNGEE.

This clone was seen a handful of times. J is TRBJ2-1 and V is TRBV5-4, with 9 positions matching TRBD2. The CDR3 sequence is 15 residues long. Germline V gene data show CDR1 as SGHNT and CDR2 as YYREEE (reference sequence). V shed 0 bases and J 7 bases; nucleotides not matched to a gene: 5. Written as DNA, the CDR3 is TGTGCCAGCAGCTTGGGCGGGGGGGCGGGTAATGAGCAGTTCTTC. It codes for CASSLGGGAGNEQFF.

The DNA for the CDR3 is TGTGCCAGCAGCTTAACCACGGGACAGAGGTACAATGAGCAGTTCTTC. Protein product: CASSLTTGQRYNEQFF. This chain uses TRBV7-6 with TRBJ2-1; 7 nucleotides agree with TRBD1. This CDR3 comprises 16 residues. Germline V CDR1 and CDR2: SGHVS, FNYEAQ. The junction had 8 bases not matched to a gene; V was cut back by 2 bases and J by 4 bases.

The chain carries TRBV9 and TRBJ1-1; tentatively, D is TRBD1 (6 bases). From germline, CDR1 is SGDLS and CDR2 YYNGEE. This CDR3 has 16 residues. Trimming pared 0 bases from V and 4 bases from J, leaving 16 bases between. The CDR3 bases are TGTGCCAGCAGCGTAGAGACAGGATCACGGATCACTGAAGCTTTCTTT. Translation gives CASSVETGSRITEAFF.

This clone was counted once. The genes are TRBV11-2 and TRBJ2-2; no clear D gene. The CDR3 runs to 13 residues. The V end lost 9 bases, the J end lost 0 bases, and 8 bases lay between the germline ends. Germline values: CDR1 SGHAT, CDR2 FQNNGV. The CDR3 DNA follows: TGTGCCAGTTCTAAGTCGAACACCGGGGAGCTGTTTTTT. This sequence encodes CASSKSNTGELFF.

This clone was picked up a small number of times. CDR3 protein: CASSQEFGGSRPQHF. The CDR3 nucleotides are TGCGCCAGCAGCCAAGAGTTCGGGGGGTCTAGGCCCCAGCATTTT. The chain employs TRBV4-1 and TRBJ1-5; possible D gene TRBD1, 5 bases. V lost 0 bases, J lost 9 bases, and 15 bases lay in between. The germline CDR1 and CDR2 sequences are MGHRA and YSYEKL. There are 15 residues in the CDR3.

This chain joins TRBV7-9 and TRBJ1-6; 7 bases fit TRBD1. The CDR3 contains 15 residues. The V and J ends lost 5 bases and 10 bases, in that order; junction bases with no gene match: 11. Germline V gives CDR1 SEHNR, CDR2 FQNEAQ (reference sequence). The CDR3: CASSGPTGSRSPLHF. In nucleotides, the CDR3 is TGTGCCAGCAGCGGACCGACAGGGTCACGGTCACCCCTCCACTTT.

This sequence joins TRBV19 and TRBJ1-4; tentative D call: TRBD1 (6 bases). This CDR3 region has 18 residues. CDR1 LNHDA and CDR2 SQIVND come from the germline V gene (reference sequence). The V and J ends lost 6 bases and 11 bases respectively, with 31 bases between them. The CDR3 nucleotides are TGTGCCAGTAGCCATTCTCCCCATCAGGGGCCGAGAGGTTCGAAACTGTTTTTT. It is translated as CASSHSPHQGPRGSKLFF.

This chain links TRBV5-3 with TRBJ2-7; 7 positions agree with TRBD1. TRBV5-3 is filed as an ORF, its function uncertain. V gave up 5 bases and J gave up 0 bases; unmatched junction bases: 17. The length of the CDR3 is 18 residues. CDR3: CARRLGTAKPATSYEQYF. DNA of the CDR3: TGTGCCAGAAGGCTCGGGACAGCCAAGCCCGCAACCTCCTACGAGCAGTACTTC.

This clone appeared a few times. The chain combines TRBV4-1 with TRBJ1-1, with D possibly matching TRBD1 (5 bases). Germline lookup yields CDR1 MGHRA and CDR2 YSYEKL. Trimming left V 7 bases short and J 6 bases short, with 9 bases between. The CDR3 totals 11 residues. CDR3 sequence (DNA): TGCGCCAGCACTAGGGGTCCTGAAGCTTTCTTT. It translates to CASTRGPEAFF.

The rearrangement links TRBV2 to TRBJ2-7; 7 nucleotides agree with TRBD2. Germline assignment: CDR1 SNHLY and CDR2 FYNNEI. The CDR3 sequence is 18 residues long. V lost 4 bases, J lost 3 bases, and 18 bases stayed unmatched. The CDR3 sequence: CASSVGGGKGYLGYEQYF. The CDR3 DNA follows: TGTGCCAGCAGTGTGGGGGGGGGAAAGGGCTATTTAGGCTACGAGCAGTACTTC.

The rearrangement links TRBV19 to TRBJ2-2; 10 bases fit TRBD2. CDR1 and CDR2 (germline): LNHDA, SQIVND (reference sequence). The junction had 6 bases not matched to a gene; V was cut back by 6 bases and J by 2 bases. The CDR3 covers 16 residues. In DNA, the CDR3 is TGTGCCAGTAGGAAGGGGACTAGCGTCAACACCGGGGAGCTGTTTTTT. This gives the protein CASRKGTSVNTGELFF. Based on the CDR3 plus reference TRBV19 and TRBJ2-2, the full variable domain is DGGITQSPKYLFRKEGQNVTLSCEQNLNHDAMYWYRQDPGQGLRLIYYSQIVNDFQKGDIAEGYSVSREKKESFPLTVTSAQKNPTAFYLCASRKGTSVNTGELFFGEGSRLTVL.

The table lists this clone with a few counts. J is TRBJ2-3 and V is TRBV18, with D perhaps TRBD2 (7 bases). The V end was cut by 6 bases, the J end by 5 bases, with 18 bases between. Germline V gene data show CDR1 as KGHSH and CDR2 as LQKENI. The CDR3 contains 15 residues. In DNA form, the CDR3 reads TGTGCCAGCTCTCCAAGGGGGGGGCAGAGAGATACGCAGTATTTT. Amino acid sequence: CASSPRGGQRDTQYF.

This sequence joins TRBV6-1 and TRBJ1-5; D ambiguous. V gave up 11 bases and J gave up 2 bases, with 16 bases separating them. CDR3 length: 14 amino acids. CDR1 and CDR2 (germline): MNHNS, SASEGT. CDR3 loop: CASTQSLGNQPQHF. The CDR3 nucleotides are TGTGCCTCGACTCAGTCCTTAGGCAATCAGCCCCAGCATTTT.

J is TRBJ2-2 and V is TRBV7-9, with D maybe TRBD1 (6 bases). Trimming stripped 5 bases from V and 1 base from J, with 14 bases between. Germline V CDR1 and CDR2: SEHNR, FQNEAQ (reference sequence). This CDR3 is built from 16 residues. CDR3 sequence: CASSPLGQLNTGELFF. The CDR3 DNA reads TGTGCCAGCAGCCCCCTCGGACAGCTGAACACCGGGGAGCTGTTTTTT.

The rearrangement links TRBV7-6 to TRBJ1-1, with D hard to call. Trimming took 3 bases from V and 4 from J, leaving 9 bases between them. The CDR3 is 13 residues long. Germline CDR1 and CDR2: SGHVS and FNYEAQ. DNA of the CDR3: TGTGCCAGCAGCTTGAGGGTGAGCACTGAAGCTTTCTTT. It specifies CASSLRVSTEAFF.

The chain links TRBV7-3 to TRBJ1-1; no clear D gene. Germline CDR1 SGHTA, CDR2 FQGTGA. The germline V and J ends were trimmed by 3 bases and 4 bases, with 12 bases remaining between them. This CDR3 has 14 amino acids. The CDR3 sequence: CASSFDGTGTEAFF. Written as DNA, the CDR3 is TGTGCCAGCAGCTTTGACGGTACGGGCACTGAAGCTTTCTTT.

The chain links TRBV28 to TRBJ2-4; 7 nucleotides match TRBD2. V lost 7 bases and J lost 8; bases outside the gene matches: 11. Germline values: CDR1 MDHEN, CDR2 SYDVKM. The CDR3 has 14 amino acids. The chain's CDR3 is CASNSIGGRDIQYF. The CDR3 DNA follows: TGTGCCAGCAATTCCATCGGAGGGAGGGACATTCAGTACTTC.

The chain links TRBV5-1 to TRBJ1-2; 10 bases fit TRBD1. With V trimmed by 0 bases and J by 3 bases, 5 bases remained unmatched. The CDR3 totals 16 residues. CDR1 and CDR2 (germline): SGHRS, YFSETQ. CDR3 region: CASSLAPDRGDYGYTF. In nucleotides, the CDR3 is TGCGCCAGCAGCTTGGCACCGGACAGGGGGGACTATGGCTACACCTTC.

The chain uses TRBV5-8 and TRBJ1-3; D call uncertain. CDR3 length: 15 amino acids. V dropped 5 bases and J dropped 1 base, with 13 bases sitting between them. CDR1 is SGHTS, CDR2 YDEGEE, per germline. CDR3 residues: CASSTVRLSGNTIYF. DNA of the CDR3: TGTGCCAGCAGTACCGTGAGGCTTTCTGGAAACACCATATATTTT.

The CDR3, as DNA: TGTGCCAGCAGCACTACAGGGGTTGATGGCAATCAGCCCCAGCATTTT. Protein: CASSTTGVDGNQPQHF. The rearrangement uses TRBV4-2 and TRBJ1-5, with TRBD1 matching over 7 bases. Germline V CDR1 and CDR2: LGHNA, YNFKEQ. This CDR3 is 16 amino acids long. V gave up 5 bases and J gave up 2 bases; unmatched junction bases: 9.